This TCR beta chain was captured in a study of T cell repertoires in cytomegalovirus infection. Overall study context: Both a matching HLA type and CMV infection were indicated by public TCR beta signatures. Study findings and constraints: HLA-C-restricted, CMV-specific TCR beta clonotypes were dominant ex vivo.

Via MiXCR, TCRdb re-called the reads, giving one row per CDR3 protein. The sample lists 560,000 or so distinct CDR3 sequences, more than 15% seen once, with under 30% in the top ten. This clonotype was counted only a few times. Its target is not known. Germline lookup yields CDR1 SEHNR and CDR2 FQNEAQ (reference sequence). The ends were cut back, 5 bases at V and 4 bases at J, with 15 bases in the middle. The CDR3 is 16 amino acids. The sample comprised CD8+ T cells from PBMCs. This receptor was identified in a human donor in good health (CMV status not recorded). Some clones in this sample may be carry-over from other donors' samples. The rearrangement links TRBV7-9 to TRBJ2-6; D gene uncertain. CDR3: CASSPRRPHGANVLTF. Written as DNA, the CDR3 is TGTGCCAGCAGCCCTCGGCGGCCTCACGGGGCCAACGTCCTGACTTTC.